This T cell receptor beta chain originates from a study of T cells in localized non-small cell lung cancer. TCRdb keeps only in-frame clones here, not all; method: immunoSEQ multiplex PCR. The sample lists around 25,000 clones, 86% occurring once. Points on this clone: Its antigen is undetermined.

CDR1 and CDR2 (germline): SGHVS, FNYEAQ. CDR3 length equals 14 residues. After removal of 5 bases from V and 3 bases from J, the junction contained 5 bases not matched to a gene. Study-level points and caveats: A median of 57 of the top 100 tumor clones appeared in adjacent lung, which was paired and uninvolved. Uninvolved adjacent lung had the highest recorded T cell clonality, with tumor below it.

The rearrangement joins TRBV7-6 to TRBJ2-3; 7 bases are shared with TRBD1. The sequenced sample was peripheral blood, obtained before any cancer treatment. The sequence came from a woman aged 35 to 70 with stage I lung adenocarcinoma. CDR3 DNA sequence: TGTGCCAGCAGCACGGGACAGCCAACAGATACGCAGTATTTT. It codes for CASSTGQPTDTQYF. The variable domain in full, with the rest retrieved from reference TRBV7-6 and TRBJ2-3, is GAGVSQSPRYKVTKRGQDVALRCDPISGHVSLYWYRQALGQGPEFLTYFNYEAQQDKSGLPNDRFSAERPEGSISTLTIQRTEQRDSAMYRCASSTGQPTDTQYFGPGTRLTVL.